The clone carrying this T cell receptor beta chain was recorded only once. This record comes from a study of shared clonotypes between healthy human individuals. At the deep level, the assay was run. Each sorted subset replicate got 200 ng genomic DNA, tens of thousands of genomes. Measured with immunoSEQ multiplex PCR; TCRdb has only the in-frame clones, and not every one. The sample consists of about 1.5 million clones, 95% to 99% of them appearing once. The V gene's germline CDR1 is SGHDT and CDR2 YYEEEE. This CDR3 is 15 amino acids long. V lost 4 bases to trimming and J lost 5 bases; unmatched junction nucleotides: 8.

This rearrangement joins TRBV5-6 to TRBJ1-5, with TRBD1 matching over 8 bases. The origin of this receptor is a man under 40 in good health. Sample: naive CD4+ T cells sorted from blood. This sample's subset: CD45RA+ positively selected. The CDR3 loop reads CASSRLDRADQPQHF. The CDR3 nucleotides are TGTGCCAGCAGCCGCCTGGACAGGGCAGATCAGCCCCAGCATTTT.